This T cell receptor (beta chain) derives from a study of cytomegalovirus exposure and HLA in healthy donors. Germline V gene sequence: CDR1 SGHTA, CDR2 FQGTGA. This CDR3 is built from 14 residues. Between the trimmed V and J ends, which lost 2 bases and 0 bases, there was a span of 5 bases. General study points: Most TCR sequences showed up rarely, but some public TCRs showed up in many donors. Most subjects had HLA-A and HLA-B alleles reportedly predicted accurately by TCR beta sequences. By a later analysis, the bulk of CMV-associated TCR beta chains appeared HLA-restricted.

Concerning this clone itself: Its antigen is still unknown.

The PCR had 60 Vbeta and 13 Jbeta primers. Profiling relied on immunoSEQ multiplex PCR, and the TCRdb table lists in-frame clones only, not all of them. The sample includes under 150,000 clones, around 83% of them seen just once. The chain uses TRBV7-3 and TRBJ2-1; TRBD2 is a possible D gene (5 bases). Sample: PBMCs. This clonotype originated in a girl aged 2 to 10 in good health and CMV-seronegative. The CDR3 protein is CASSLAGSYNEQFF. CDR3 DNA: TGTGCCAGCAGCTTAGCGGGCTCCTACAATGAGCAGTTCTTC. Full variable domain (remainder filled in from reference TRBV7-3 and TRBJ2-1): GAGVSQTPSNKVTEKGKYVELRCDPISGHTALYWYRQSLGQGPEFLIYFQGTGAADDSGLPNDRFFAVRPEGSVSTLKIQRTERGDSAVYLCASSLAGSYNEQFFGPGTRLTVL.